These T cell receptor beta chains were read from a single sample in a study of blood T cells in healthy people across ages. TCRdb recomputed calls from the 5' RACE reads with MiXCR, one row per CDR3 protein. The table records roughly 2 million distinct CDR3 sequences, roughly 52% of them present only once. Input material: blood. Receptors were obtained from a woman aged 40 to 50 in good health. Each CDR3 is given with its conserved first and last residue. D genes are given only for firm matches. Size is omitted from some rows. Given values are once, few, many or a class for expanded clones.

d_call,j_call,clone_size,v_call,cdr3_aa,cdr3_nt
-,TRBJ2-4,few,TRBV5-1,CASSLDLASQYF,TGCGCCAGCAGCTTGGATCTTGCTTCCCAGTACTTC
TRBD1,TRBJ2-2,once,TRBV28,CASTRDRKNTGELFF,TGTGCCAGCACCAGGGACAGGAAGAACACCGGGGAGCTGTTTTTT
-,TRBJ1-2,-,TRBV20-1,CSANAGGRWDGYTF,TGCAGTGCCAACGCGGGGGGTCGTTGGGATGGCTACACCTTC
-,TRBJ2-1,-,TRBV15,CATSNWTHGDGQFF,TGTGCCACCAGCAACTGGACGCATGGGGATGGGCAGTTCTTC
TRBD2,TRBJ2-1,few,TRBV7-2,CASSPGLALDEQFF,TGTGCCAGCAGCCCGGGACTAGCTCTCGATGAGCAGTTCTTC
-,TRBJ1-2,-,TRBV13,CASSLDRTDTDGYTF,TGTGCCAGCAGCTTAGACAGGACAGATACAGATGGCTACACCTTC
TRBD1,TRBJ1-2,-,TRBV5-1,CASSLSSGQGAHGYTF,TGCGCCAGCAGCTTGAGCTCCGGACAGGGGGCGCACGGCTACACCTTC
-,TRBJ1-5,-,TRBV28,CASSWGGSQPQHF,TGTGCCAGCAGTTGGGGGGGTAGCCAGCCCCAGCATTTT
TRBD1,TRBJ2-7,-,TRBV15,CATSADRGSYEQYF,TGTGCCACGTCAGCGGACAGGGGCTCCTACGAGCAGTACTTC
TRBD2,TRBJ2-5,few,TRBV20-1,CSAGEAGGLETQYF,TGCAGTGCTGGCGAAGCGGGGGGGCTAGAGACCCAGTACTTC
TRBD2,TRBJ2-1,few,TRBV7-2,CASSLLTSGGPFFKQFF,TGTGCCAGCAGCTTGTTGACTAGCGGGGGTCCTTTTTTTAAGCAGTTCTTC
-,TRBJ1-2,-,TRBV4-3,CASSQEQGFTHGYTF,TGCGCCAGCAGCCAAGAACAAGGATTCACCCATGGCTACACCTTC
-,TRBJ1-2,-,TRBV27,CASPSTGNPLGYTF,TGTGCCAGCCCTTCCACAGGGAATCCCCTTGGCTACACCTTC
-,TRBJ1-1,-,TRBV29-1,CSVQGTPNTEAFF,TGCAGCGTCCAGGGGACCCCGAACACTGAAGCTTTCTTT
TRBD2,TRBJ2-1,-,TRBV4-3,CASSQDRRGNYNEQFF,TGCGCCAGCAGCCAAGATAGGCGGGGGAACTACAATGAGCAGTTCTTC
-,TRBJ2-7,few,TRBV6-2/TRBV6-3,CASSYSLSQYEQYF,TGTGCCAGCAGTTACTCTCTTTCACAGTACGAGCAGTACTTC
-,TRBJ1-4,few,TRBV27,CASSRRDGNEKLFF,TGTGCCAGCAGTCGACGGGACGGCAATGAAAAACTGTTTTTT
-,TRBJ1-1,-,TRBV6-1,CASSEGVGIMNTEAFF,TGTGCCAGCAGTGAGGGAGTCGGAATCATGAACACTGAAGCTTTCTTT
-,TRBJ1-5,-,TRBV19,CASSRDPFPQRDQPQHF,TGTGCCAGTAGTCGAGATCCCTTCCCCCAGAGGGATCAGCCCCAGCATTTT
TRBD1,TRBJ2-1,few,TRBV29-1,CSVPHLTGLGEQFF,TGCAGCGTTCCCCACCTGACAGGGCTAGGGGAGCAGTTCTTC
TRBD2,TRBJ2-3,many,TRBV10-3,CAISTGLAGVTDTQYF,TGTGCCATCAGTACCGGACTAGCGGGGGTCACAGATACGCAGTATTTT
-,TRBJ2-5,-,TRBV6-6,CASSYSGNRKETQYF,TGTGCCAGCAGTTACTCGGGGAACAGGAAAGAGACCCAGTACTTC